A single sample gave rise to the 27 T cell receptor beta chains below, sequenced in a study of cytomegalovirus exposure and HLA in healthy donors. PCR involved 60 Vbeta and 13 Jbeta primers. TCRdb's copy holds only in-frame clones and misses some; the assay was immunoSEQ multiplex PCR. The sample lists approximately 91,000 clones; 60% to 80% were seen once. The sequenced sample consisted of PBMCs. The receptors originated from a female donor in good health and CMV-seronegative.

The chain employs TRBV7-9 and TRBJ1-1; TRBD1 is a possible D gene (6 bases). Germline CDR1 SEHNR, CDR2 FQNEAQ (reference sequence). The germline V and J ends were trimmed by 5 bases and 5 bases, with 21 bases remaining between them. This CDR3 has 16 residues. CDR3 residues: CASSPAGGAGETEAFF. The CDR3 DNA is TGTGCCAGCAGCCCGGCGGGGGGCGCGGGAGAAACTGAAGCTTTCTTT.

The chain employs TRBV7-8 and TRBJ2-1; 13 bases are shared with TRBD2. Unmatched junction bases numbered 8, after V lost 2 bases and J lost 7 bases. The CDR3 has 17 residues. Looked up from germline, CDR1 is SGHVS and CDR2 is FQNEAQ. The CDR3 spells CASSLPRLAGGQNEQFF. In nucleotides, the CDR3 is TGTGCCAGCAGCTTACCCCGACTAGCGGGGGGCCAAAATGAGCAGTTCTTC. The variable domain in full, completed from reference TRBV7-8 and TRBJ2-1, reads GAGVSQSPRYKVAKRGQDVALRCDPISGHVSLFWYQQALGQGPEFLTYFQNEAQLDKSGLPSDRFFAERPEGSVSTLKIQRTQQEDSAVYLCASSLPRLAGGQNEQFFGPGTRLTVL.

J is TRBJ1-1 and V is TRBV6-5, with D hard to call. Trimming cost V 2 bases and J 0 bases, with 10 bases left between them. The CDR3 has 15 amino acids. Germline lookup yields CDR1 MNHEY and CDR2 SVGAGI. CDR3 sequence: CASSYSTNMNTEAFF. CDR3 coding DNA: TGTGCCAGCAGTTACAGTACTAATATGAACACTGAAGCTTTCTTT.

This chain joins TRBV19 and TRBJ2-2; D perhaps matches TRBD1 (6 bases). Germline CDR1 reads LNHDA; CDR2 reads SQIVND (reference sequence). Trimming removed 4 bases from V and 4 bases from J, with 10 bases in between. There are 14 residues in the CDR3. The CDR3 DNA is TGTGCCAGTAGTAAATACAGGGTCACCGGGGAGCTGTTTTTT. Encoded protein: CASSKYRVTGELFF.

Here the CDR3 reads CASSSTGVGGYTF. CDR3 coding DNA: TGTGCCAGCAGCTCGACAGGTGTGGGAGGCTACACCTTC. The chain recombines TRBV7-6 with TRBJ1-2, with a tentative D call TRBD1 (6 bases). V lost 4 bases and J lost 8, with 14 bases in between. The CDR3 length is 13 residues. Germline CDR1 is SGHVS and CDR2 is FNYEAQ.

The rearrangement joins TRBV6-1 to TRBJ2-7; the match to TRBD1 covers 11 bases. The length of the CDR3 is 13 residues. Germline V gene lookup returns CDR1 MNHNS and CDR2 SASEGT. With 10 bases clipped from V and 2 bases from J, the junction kept 4 bases outside the gene matches. Here the CDR3 DNA reads TGTGCCACCGGGACAGGGGGGCCCTACGAGCAGTACTTC. Protein product: CATGTGGPYEQYF.

The chain couples TRBV4-1 to TRBJ2-1, with D unresolved. Trimming took off 0 bases at V and 9 bases at J, with 9 bases between the two ends. Germline assignment: CDR1 MGHRA and CDR2 YSYEKL. This CDR3 has 13 amino acids. This CDR3 is CASSQDGPREQFF. The CDR3 DNA follows: TGCGCCAGCAGCCAAGATGGGCCCCGTGAGCAGTTCTTC.

This clone was seen once. This chain joins TRBV5-1 and TRBJ1-2; TRBD1 might be the D (5 bases). The CDR3 sequence is 13 residues long. Germline assignment: CDR1 SGHRS and CDR2 YFSETQ. The V end was cut by 0 bases, the J end by 3 bases, with 6 bases between. The CDR3 here is CASSLGGHYGYTF. In DNA form, the CDR3 reads TGCGCCAGCAGCTTGGGGGGCCACTATGGCTACACCTTC. The entire variable domain, with the rest obtained from reference TRBV5-1 and TRBJ1-2, is as follows: KAGVTQTPRYLIKTRGQQVTLSCSPISGHRSVSWYQQTPGQGLQFLFEYFSETQRNKGNFPGRFSGRQFSNSRSEMNVSTLELGDSALYLCASSLGGHYGYTFGSGTRLTVV.

This chain joins TRBV5-4 and TRBJ2-7; maybe TRBD1 (5 bases). The CDR3 is 14 residues long. V was shortened by 1 base and J by 2 bases, with 10 bases between the two germline ends. Germline V CDR1 and CDR2: SGHNT, YYREEE (reference sequence). CDR3 sequence (DNA): TGTGCCAGCAGCTTGTCTAGGGGTACCTACGAGCAGTACTTC. Protein: CASSLSRGTYEQYF.

V and J are TRBV15 and TRBJ1-2; 10 nucleotides agree with TRBD1. The CDR3 sequence is 16 residues long. J gave up 3 bases and V 4 bases, and 8 bases lay outside the gene matches. CDR1 and CDR2 (germline): LNHNV, YYDKDF (reference sequence). CDR3 DNA: TGTGCCACCAGCAATTCGCCGGGACAGGGGCACTATGGCTACACCTTC. Translation gives CATSNSPGQGHYGYTF.

CDR3 sequence reads: CAWTNYNEQFF. CDR3 coding DNA: TGTGCCTGGACTAACTACAATGAGCAGTTCTTC. The genes are TRBV30 and TRBJ2-1; no reliable D call. V lost 4 bases to trimming and J lost 3 bases, with 4 bases between them. Germline CDR1 reads GTSNPN; CDR2 reads SVGIG (reference sequence). The CDR3 has 11 residues.

This clone was counted only a few times. The gene calls are TRBV30 and TRBJ1-2; TRBD1 aligns across 9 bases. There are 13 residues in the CDR3. Trimming cost V 3 bases and J 5 bases; bases outside gene matches: 4. From germline, CDR1 is GTSNPN and CDR2 SVGIG (reference sequence). The CDR3 spells CAWRLGTGYGYTF. The CDR3 DNA is TGTGCCTGGAGGCTGGGGACAGGGTATGGCTACACCTTC.

J is TRBJ2-3 and V is TRBV4-2; D remains ambiguous. Germline values: CDR1 LGHNA, CDR2 YNFKEQ. V was shortened by 5 bases and J by 0 bases, with 3 bases between the two germline ends. The CDR3 is 12 amino acids. CDR3 in DNA: TGTGCCAGCAGCTCTAGCACAGATACGCAGTATTTT. This sequence encodes CASSSSTDTQYF.

The V and J genes are TRBV13 and TRBJ2-3; 10 bases are a match to TRBD2. The CDR3 totals 17 residues. V gave up 5 bases and J gave up 6 bases; unmatched junction bases: 14. Germline V gives CDR1 PRHDT, CDR2 FYEKMQ (reference sequence). The CDR3 loop reads CASSVYSGGRYSDTQYF. As DNA, the CDR3 is TGTGCCAGCAGCGTCTATAGCGGGGGGCGCTATTCGGATACGCAGTATTTT.

This sequence joins TRBV19 and TRBJ1-6; D possibly corresponds to TRBD1 (6 bases). Germline V gives CDR1 LNHDA, CDR2 SQIVND (reference sequence). This CDR3 contains 15 residues. V lost 3 bases, J lost 7 bases, and 13 bases lay in between. The CDR3 DNA is TGTGCCAGTAGTATTGTTCAGGGGTTGAATTCACCCCTCCACTTT. Encoded protein: CASSIVQGLNSPLHF.

Only a few counts were recorded for this clone. The rearrangement links TRBV5-6 to TRBJ2-1; 8 bases are shared with TRBD1. V shed 0 bases and J 6 bases; nucleotides not matched to a gene: 2. Germline V gives CDR1 SGHDT, CDR2 YYEEEE. The CDR3 covers 14 residues. CDR3 residues: CASSLATGGNEQFF. In DNA form, the CDR3 reads TGTGCCAGCAGCTTGGCAACAGGGGGCAATGAGCAGTTCTTC.

The chain is built from TRBV28 and TRBJ2-1; TRBD2 matches at 10 bases. The V gene end was trimmed by 8 bases and the J gene end by 6 bases; junction bases not matched to a gene: 7. This CDR3 region has 14 residues. CDR1 is MDHEN and CDR2 is SYDVKM in the germline V gene. The CDR3 DNA is TGTGCCAGCGAAGGGCTAGCGGGAGCCAATGAGCAGTTCTTC. This encodes CASEGLAGANEQFF.

This chain joins TRBV2 and TRBJ2-2; possible D gene TRBD1, 6 bases. V gave up 6 bases and J gave up 3 bases, with 20 bases separating them. Germline values: CDR1 SNHLY, CDR2 FYNNEI. CDR3 size: 17 residues. The CDR3 here is CASRGWGRGYDTGELFF. The CDR3 nucleotides are TGTGCCAGCAGGGGATGGGGCAGGGGTTATGACACCGGGGAGCTGTTTTTT. The full variable domain, completed using reference TRBV2 and TRBJ2-2, is EPEVTQTPSHQVTQMGQEVILRCVPISNHLYFYWYRQILGQKVEFLVSFYNNEISEKSEIFDDQFSVERPDGSNFTLKIRSTKLEDSAMYFCASRGWGRGYDTGELFFGEGSRLTVL.

The V and J genes are TRBV6-1 and TRBJ2-5; 7 bases match TRBD1. The end of the DNA fits TRBJ2-7 better, so the J call may be wrong. This CDR3 is 13 amino acids long. CDR1 and CDR2 (germline): MNHNS, SASEGT. The CDR3 reads CASRDRPTYEQYF. CDR3 DNA: TGTGCCAGCAGGGACAGGCCGACCTACGAGCAGTACTTC.

The CDR3 DNA sequence: TGTGCCAGCAGCTTAGATGGCAATCCCCATTGGGCTTTCTTT. Translated: CASSLDGNPHWAFF. The chain combines TRBV11-2 with TRBJ1-1; no clear D. V was clipped by 0 bases and J by 11 bases, with 16 bases between them. Germline-derived CDR1 and CDR2 are SGHAT and FQNNGV. The CDR3 runs 14 residues. Full variable domain (outside the CDR3, taken from reference TRBV11-2 and TRBJ1-1): EAGVAQSPRYKIIEKRQSVAFWCNPISGHATLYWYQQILGQGPKLLIQFQNNGVVDDSQLPKDRFSAERLKGVDSTLKIQPAKLEDSAVYLCASSLDGNPHWAFFGQGTRLTVV.

The gene calls are TRBV25-1 and TRBJ1-1, with TRBD1 matching over 9 bases. The CDR3 extends over 14 amino acids. Looked up from germline, CDR1 is MGHDK and CDR2 is SYGVNS. Trimming cost V 2 bases and J 4 bases; bases outside gene matches: 2. The CDR3 DNA sequence: TGTGCCAGCAGTGAAGGGACAGGGTTCACTGAAGCTTTCTTT. It yields the protein CASSEGTGFTEAFF.

The rearrangement uses TRBV6-1 and TRBJ1-2; TRBD1 agrees at 9 bases. The CDR3 length is 14 residues. Germline values: CDR1 MNHNS, CDR2 SASEGT. V lost 5 bases and J lost 2; bases outside the gene matches: 3. The CDR3 sequence is CASSIGTGNYGYTF. As DNA, the CDR3 is TGTGCCAGCAGTATAGGGACAGGGAACTATGGCTACACCTTC.

This clone is a singleton in its sample. J is TRBJ1-2 and V is TRBV6-5, with D maybe TRBD1 (6 bases). With 5 bases removed from V and 4 bases from J, the gap between germline ends came to 17 bases. Germline CDR1 reads MNHEY; CDR2 reads SVGAGI. The CDR3 loop spans 15 amino acids. In nucleotides, the CDR3 is TGTGCCAGCAGTAATCCGTCGACAGGTTCCTATGGCTACACCTTC. Translation gives CASSNPSTGSYGYTF.

The gene calls are TRBV11-2 and TRBJ2-1, with 10 nucleotides matching TRBD2. V lost 5 bases to trimming and J lost 0 bases; unmatched junction nucleotides: 4. The CDR3 has 16 residues. Germline assignment: CDR1 SGHAT and CDR2 FQNNGV. The CDR3 sequence is CASSRAGGRSYNEQFF. In DNA form, the CDR3 reads TGTGCCAGCAGCAGAGCGGGGGGGCGCTCCTACAATGAGCAGTTCTTC.

This chain joins TRBV7-9 and TRBJ2-3, with 10 bases that match TRBD1. The trim removed 1 base at V and 2 bases at J, leaving 3 bases unmatched. Looked up from germline, CDR1 is SEHNR and CDR2 is FQNEAQ (reference sequence). This CDR3 has 16 residues. The CDR3 protein is CASSLGQGAYTDTQYF. CDR3 coding DNA: TGTGCCAGCAGCTTAGGACAGGGGGCTTACACAGATACGCAGTATTTT.

This clone was counted only a few times. The chain is built from TRBV4-3 and TRBJ2-7; 8 bases match TRBD1. The CDR3 loop spans 14 amino acids. J gave up 0 bases and V 5 bases, and 3 bases lay outside the gene matches. Germline-derived CDR1 and CDR2 are LGHNA and YSLEER. CDR3 region: CASSTDRDSYEQYF. In DNA form, the CDR3 reads TGCGCCAGCAGCACGGACAGGGACTCCTACGAGCAGTACTTC.

This chain links TRBV13 with TRBJ1-1; D gene ambiguous. This CDR3 has 12 amino acids. Trimming removed 8 bases from V and 5 bases from J, with 12 bases in between. Germline V gives CDR1 PRHDT, CDR2 FYEKMQ (reference sequence). CDR3 sequence: CASGMGGTEAFF. CDR3 DNA: TGTGCCAGCGGGATGGGAGGGACTGAAGCTTTCTTT.